Listed here is a single T cell receptor (beta chain). Sequencing was performed with immunoSEQ multiplex PCR; in TCRdb, only in-frame clones are kept and a portion is missing. The sample consists of 40,000 to 50,000 clones, around 80% of them appearing once. V dropped 4 bases and J dropped 5 bases, with 8 bases sitting between them. Germline-derived CDR1 and CDR2 are MNHNS and SASEGT. The CDR3 spans 13 residues. The time point was: pretreatment peripheral blood. The entry originates in a study of PD-L1 blockade in urothelial cancer. For the study at large: Patients had received 0 to 3 prior chemotherapy regimens. A median of roughly 130,000 T cells was found in the blood samples.

The genes are TRBV6-1 and TRBJ2-2; D is ambiguous. The sequence was collected from an older man with urothelial cancer. This sample comprised PBMCs, obtained around atezolizumab (anti-PD-L1) treatment. The CDR3 coding sequence is TGTGCCAGCAGTGGAATTCTAACCGGGGAGCTGTTTTTT. Protein product: CASSGILTGELFF.